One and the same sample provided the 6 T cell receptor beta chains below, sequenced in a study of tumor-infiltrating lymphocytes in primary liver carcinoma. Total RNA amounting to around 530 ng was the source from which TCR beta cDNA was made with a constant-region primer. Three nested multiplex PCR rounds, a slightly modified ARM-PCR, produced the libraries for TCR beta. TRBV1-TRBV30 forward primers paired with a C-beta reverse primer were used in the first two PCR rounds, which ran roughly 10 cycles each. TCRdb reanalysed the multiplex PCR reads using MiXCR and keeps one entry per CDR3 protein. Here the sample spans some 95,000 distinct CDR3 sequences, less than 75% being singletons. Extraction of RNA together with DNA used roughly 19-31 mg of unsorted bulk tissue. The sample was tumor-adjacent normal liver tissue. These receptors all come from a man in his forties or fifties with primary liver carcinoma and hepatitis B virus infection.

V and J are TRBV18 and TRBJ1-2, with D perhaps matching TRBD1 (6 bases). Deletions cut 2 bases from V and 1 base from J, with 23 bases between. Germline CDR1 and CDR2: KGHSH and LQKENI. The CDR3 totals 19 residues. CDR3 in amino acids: CASSPTAGAAGGYNYGYTF. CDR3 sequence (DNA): TGTGCCAGCTCACCAACTGCAGGGGCAGCAGGAGGTTATAACTATGGCTACACCTTC.

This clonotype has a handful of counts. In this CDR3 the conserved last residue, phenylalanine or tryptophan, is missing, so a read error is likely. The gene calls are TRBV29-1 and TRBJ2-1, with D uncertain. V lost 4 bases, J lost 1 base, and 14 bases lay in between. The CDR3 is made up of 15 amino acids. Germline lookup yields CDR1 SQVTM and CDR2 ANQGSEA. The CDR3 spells CSVGPPSSSYNEQFL. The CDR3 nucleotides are TGCAGCGTTGGGCCTCCTTCCAGTTCCTACAATGAGCAGTTCTTA.

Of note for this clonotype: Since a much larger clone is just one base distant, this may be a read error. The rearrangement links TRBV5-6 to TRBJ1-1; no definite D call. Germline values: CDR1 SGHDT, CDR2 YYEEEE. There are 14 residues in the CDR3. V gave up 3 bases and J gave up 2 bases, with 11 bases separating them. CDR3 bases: TGTGCCAGCAGCTATTTTAGGTCTAACACTGAAGCTTTCTTT. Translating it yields CASSYFRSNTEAFF.

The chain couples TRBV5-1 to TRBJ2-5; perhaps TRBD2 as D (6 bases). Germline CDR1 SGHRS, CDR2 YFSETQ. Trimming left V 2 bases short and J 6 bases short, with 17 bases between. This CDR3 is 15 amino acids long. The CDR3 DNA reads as TGCGCCAGCAGCTTTACTATCGGGAGCGACCAGACCCAGTACTTC. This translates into CASSFTIGSDQTQYF.

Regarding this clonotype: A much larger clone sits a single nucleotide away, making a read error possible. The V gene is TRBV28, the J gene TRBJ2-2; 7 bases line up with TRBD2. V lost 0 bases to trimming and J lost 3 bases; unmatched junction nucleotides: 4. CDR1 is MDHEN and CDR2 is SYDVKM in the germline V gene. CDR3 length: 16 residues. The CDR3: CASSLWVREDTGELFF. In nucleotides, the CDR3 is TGTGCCAGCAGTTTATGGGTCCGGGAGGACACCGGGGAGCTGTTTTTT.

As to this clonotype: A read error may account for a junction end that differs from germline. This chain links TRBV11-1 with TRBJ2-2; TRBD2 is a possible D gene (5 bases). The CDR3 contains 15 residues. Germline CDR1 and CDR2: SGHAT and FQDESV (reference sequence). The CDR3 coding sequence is TGTGCCAGCAGCTTAACGCAAGGTTTCACCGGGGAGTTGTTTTTT. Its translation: CASSLTQGFTGELFF.